This T cell receptor (beta chain) appears in the sequencing data of a study of T cell responses to AZD1222 COVID-19 vaccine (dated by TCRdb to the early 2020s). Broadly, across the study: TCR sequencing was performed for about 250 trial participants, of whom around 210 were given two doses of AZD1222 and approximately 25 were given two doses of MenACWY control vaccine. Enrollment into the trials was organized by age into subgroups of 18-55, 56-69 and 70-plus years, and those subgroups contained approximately 150, 30 and 60 TCR-sequenced participants, respectively. The paper's findings and limits, for the study overall: The 56-69-year group was small, and its depth increase did not reach significance, likely because of low power. Reportedly, close to half of the unique spike-specific TCRs recognized epitopes lying outside the regions that are mutated in the B.1.351 and B.1.1.7 variants. Conclusions about previously exposed vaccinees are limited, since just five or six AZD1222 recipients were seropositive for SARS-CoV-2 at baseline. The vaccine-associated CD4 TCRs covered the entire spike protein, and the dominant responses fell in regions 160-218 and 743-854. Participants were mostly white British and included more females than males, and it was suggested by the authors that clonal diversity may have been underestimated. Because no day 14 peak-response samples were available, the repertoires could be characterized only after the peak T cell response. Spike-specific TCR breadth and depth rose significantly after two AZD1222 doses compared with day 0 and with MenACWY recipients.

On this clone itself: No cognate antigen has been identified for it. No base quality information exists; no much larger clone differs at one position.

CDR1 SNHLY and CDR2 FYNNEI were looked up in the germline V gene. Relative to germline, V is missing 4 bases and J is missing 6 bases, with 2 bases of the junction outside any gene match. Counted from cysteine to phenylalanine, this CDR3 has 13 amino acids. CDR3 DNA is the only sequence kept; it has 39 bases, read in frame from the first base. The CDR3 regions of human TCRbeta chains were analyzed by immunosequencing. In the original analysis: Repertoire TCRs were checked for matches against a reference library of SARS-CoV-2-specific TCRs that had been generated using the MIRA antigen-specificity platform. Breadth meant the fraction of unique TCRs that were SARS-CoV-2-associated, whereas depth meant the fraction of total T cells that were SARS-CoV-2-associated. Using the MIRA data, each spike-specific TCR was mapped to the spike region that the TCR reacts to and placed in a CD4 or CD8 class. Log10-transformed breadth and depth values were compared by one-way ANOVA with Sidak's multiple comparisons tests. The immuneACCESS repertoire file appears here via TCRdb, limited to in-frame rearrangements. These files lack a portion of the clones; in checked studies, under half of the deficit traces to unresolved V genes, and the cause of the others is not known. The V and J calls and clone size are taken from that table; D and trimming were inferred from the DNA. The sample table holds 30,000 to 35,000 clones, of which 88% were seen once. Around 13% of the sample is in the top ten clones.

In the paper's terms, the time point label means: about 28 days (+/-7) after the second vaccine dose. AZD1222 recipients whose second dose came at about 4 weeks and those whose second dose came at about 12 weeks were combined into one group, since spike-specific TCR depth and breadth did not differ between the two schedules. Vaccinee samples were obtained from the UK trials COV001 and COV002, which included a single-blind randomized controlled phase 2/3 trial of AZD1222 (ChAdOx1 nCoV-19) in healthy adults. For TCRbeta chain sequencing, PBMC samples were collected from trial participants at day 0 and at day 28 after the second dose.

The sequence derives from an adult who received the AZD1222 COVID-19 vaccine. This sample comprised peripheral blood, obtained 28 days after the second AZD1222 dose. Recombination linked TRBV2 to TRBJ1-1; 10 bases in between match TRBD1. DNA sequence: TGTGCCAGCAGTGGACAGGGGGCCTCTGAAGCTTTCTTT. Translation gives CASSGQGASEAFF.